The rows below give T cell receptor beta chains drawn from one sample of a study of blood T cell repertoires in COVID-19. The repertoire was sequenced with immunoSEQ multiplex PCR; TCRdb's copy has only in-frame clones and lacks some. The repertoire holds over 100,000 clones, with around 89% as singletons. Sequenced input: peripheral blood. The receptors stem from a middle-aged man with acute or convalescent COVID-19. Each CDR3 is given with its conserved first and last residue. D genes are given only for firm matches. Expanded clones get a size class; other rows say once, few or many, or leave the size out.

d_gene: NA
abundance: few
j_gene: TRBJ1-1
v_gene: TRBV5-6
CDR3nt: TGTGCCAGCAGCCTTACCTCAGGGTCAAACACTGAAGCTTTCTTT
CDR3aa: CASSLTSGSNTEAFF

d_gene: NA
abundance: NA
j_gene: TRBJ1-1
v_gene: TRBV6-5
CDR3nt: TGTGCCAGCAGTTACGGGTTGGGGAGATCAGAAGCTTTCTTT
CDR3aa: CASSYGLGRSEAFF

d_gene: NA
abundance: once
j_gene: TRBJ1-4
v_gene: TRBV7-2
CDR3nt: TGTGCCAGCAGCTTAGCTCAGCGGGGAGACCCTACTGAAAAACTGTTTTTT
CDR3aa: CASSLAQRGDPTEKLFF

d_gene: TRBD2
abundance: NA
j_gene: TRBJ2-1
v_gene: TRBV20-1
CDR3nt: TGCAGTGCTAGTCCCGGACTAGCGGGACGGCATGAGCAGTTCTTC
CDR3aa: CSASPGLAGRHEQFF

d_gene: TRBD2
abundance: NA
j_gene: TRBJ2-2
v_gene: TRBV7-6
CDR3nt: TGTGCCAGCAGTCAGCGGGAGGGGTTCAACACCGGGGAGCTGTTTTTT
CDR3aa: CASSQREGFNTGELFF

d_gene: NA
abundance: NA
j_gene: TRBJ1-2
v_gene: TRBV28
CDR3nt: TGTGCCAGCAGTCCCCCGGGGGGGTTCGGCAACTATGGCTACACCTTC
CDR3aa: CASSPPGGFGNYGYTF

d_gene: TRBD1
abundance: NA
j_gene: TRBJ1-4
v_gene: TRBV2
CDR3nt: TGTGCCAGCAGTGGACAGGGGGCTTGGGAAAAACTGTTTTTT
CDR3aa: CASSGQGAWEKLFF

d_gene: NA
abundance: NA
j_gene: TRBJ2-3
v_gene: TRBV19
CDR3nt: TGTGCCAGTATGAACAGATACACAGATACGCAGTATTTT
CDR3aa: CASMNRYTDTQYF

d_gene: TRBD1
abundance: NA
j_gene: TRBJ1-4
v_gene: TRBV5-4
CDR3nt: TGTGCCAGCAGCCCCCGGGGACAGGGGGCTTATAATGAAAAACTGTTTTTT
CDR3aa: CASSPRGQGAYNEKLFF

d_gene: NA
abundance: NA
j_gene: TRBJ1-5
v_gene: TRBV30
CDR3nt: TGTGCCTATTCGGCAGACTTTTATAATCAGCCCCAGCATTTT
CDR3aa: CAYSADFYNQPQHF

d_gene: NA
abundance: NA
j_gene: TRBJ1-1
v_gene: TRBV9
CDR3nt: TGTGCCAGCAGCGAAGGGGGTTTGAACACTGAAGCTTTCTTT
CDR3aa: CASSEGGLNTEAFF

d_gene: NA
abundance: NA
j_gene: TRBJ1-2
v_gene: TRBV7-9
CDR3nt: TGTGCCAGCAGCTTAGACAGGGTGGGCACCTTC
CDR3aa: CASSLDRVGTF

d_gene: TRBD1
abundance: NA
j_gene: TRBJ2-7
v_gene: TRBV6-6
CDR3nt: TGTGCCAGCAAGGAAGGACAGGGGCCTGACGAGCAGTACTTC
CDR3aa: CASKEGQGPDEQYF

d_gene: TRBD2
abundance: NA
j_gene: TRBJ2-3
v_gene: TRBV18
CDR3nt: TGTGCCAGCTCACCTCAGGCGGGAGAAGGAGATACGCAGTATTTT
CDR3aa: CASSPQAGEGDTQYF

d_gene: TRBD1
abundance: NA
j_gene: TRBJ1-1
v_gene: TRBV7-9
CDR3nt: TGTGCCAGCAGCACAGTGACAGGGGTAGCTTTCTTT
CDR3aa: CASSTVTGVAFF

d_gene: NA
abundance: NA
j_gene: TRBJ1-2
v_gene: TRBV7-2
CDR3nt: TGTGCCAGCAGCTTAGTTCCGGGTTCCCATGGCTACACCTTC
CDR3aa: CASSLVPGSHGYTF

d_gene: TRBD1
abundance: few
j_gene: TRBJ1-2
v_gene: TRBV5-1
CDR3nt: TGCGCCAGCAGCTGGACAGGGGAGGATGGCTACACCTTC
CDR3aa: CASSWTGEDGYTF

d_gene: NA
abundance: NA
j_gene: TRBJ1-1
v_gene: TRBV6-5
CDR3nt: TGTGCCAGCAGGCCGACGTTACAGGGACCCACTGAAGCTTTCTTT
CDR3aa: CASRPTLQGPTEAFF

d_gene: TRBD1
abundance: NA
j_gene: TRBJ2-2
v_gene: TRBV6-6
CDR3nt: TGTGCCAGCAGTCGGTATAGAAAATTGGACAGGGGGCGGACCGGGGAGCTGTTTTTT
CDR3aa: CASSRYRKLDRGRTGELFF

d_gene: TRBD2
abundance: NA
j_gene: TRBJ2-3
v_gene: TRBV5-1
CDR3nt: TGCGCCAGCAGCTTTAGTCCCCCCGTCAGCGGGGGCGGCACAGATACGCAGTATTTT
CDR3aa: CASSFSPPVSGGGTDTQYF

d_gene: NA
abundance: NA
j_gene: TRBJ1-1
v_gene: TRBV5-4
CDR3nt: TGTGCCAGCAGCTCCCCGGGACTTTGGGGGACTGAAGCTTTCTTT
CDR3aa: CASSSPGLWGTEAFF

d_gene: NA
abundance: NA
j_gene: TRBJ1-5
v_gene: TRBV19
CDR3nt: TGTGCCAGTAGTATAGGGGTCGGGCAGGGGACGCCCCAGCATTTT
CDR3aa: CASSIGVGQGTPQHF

d_gene: NA
abundance: NA
j_gene: TRBJ1-2
v_gene: TRBV12-3/TRBV12-4
CDR3nt: TGTGCCAGCAGCCTACGGGGAGATTATGGCTACACCTTC
CDR3aa: CASSLRGDYGYTF

d_gene: TRBD2
abundance: NA
j_gene: TRBJ2-3
v_gene: TRBV28
CDR3nt: TGTGCCAGCAGTTTCATGACTAGCGGGTCGGCAGGTACGCAGTATTTT
CDR3aa: CASSFMTSGSAGTQYF

d_gene: NA
abundance: NA
j_gene: TRBJ1-2
v_gene: TRBV10-3
CDR3nt: TGTGCCATCACAGGGGCGGTTTCGGGCTATGGCTACACCTTC
CDR3aa: CAITGAVSGYGYTF

d_gene: NA
abundance: NA
j_gene: TRBJ1-1
v_gene: TRBV11-1
CDR3nt: TGTGCCAGCAGCATCGGGCCTGAGGGCACTGAAGCTTTCTTT
CDR3aa: CASSIGPEGTEAFF

d_gene: TRBD1
abundance: NA
j_gene: TRBJ1-1
v_gene: TRBV7-3
CDR3nt: TGTGCCAGCAGTCGCACAGGGGGCATGGCTGAAGCTTTCTTT
CDR3aa: CASSRTGGMAEAFF

d_gene: TRBD1
abundance: NA
j_gene: TRBJ2-1
v_gene: TRBV19
CDR3nt: TGTGCCAGTAGTATAGAGGGACAGGGTTACAATGAGCAGTTCTTC
CDR3aa: CASSIEGQGYNEQFF

d_gene: TRBD2
abundance: NA
j_gene: TRBJ2-3
v_gene: TRBV19
CDR3nt: TGTGCCAGTAGTATCCCGGCGGGGGCAGATACGCAGTATTTT
CDR3aa: CASSIPAGADTQYF

d_gene: NA
abundance: NA
j_gene: TRBJ2-7
v_gene: TRBV11-1
CDR3nt: TGTGCCAGCAGCCTCCTAGGGGGAAACCTCAACGAGCAGTACTTC
CDR3aa: CASSLLGGNLNEQYF

d_gene: NA
abundance: few
j_gene: TRBJ2-7
v_gene: TRBV5-5
CDR3nt: TGTGCCAGCAGGGGCAGTCCGTCCTACGAGCAGTACTTC
CDR3aa: CASRGSPSYEQYF

d_gene: NA
abundance: NA
j_gene: TRBJ1-1
v_gene: TRBV28
CDR3nt: TGTGCCAGCAGTTTAGACTCCTCCACTGAAGCTTTCTTT
CDR3aa: CASSLDSSTEAFF

d_gene: NA
abundance: NA
j_gene: TRBJ2-7
v_gene: TRBV27
CDR3nt: TGTGCCAGCAGTTATAAACGAGAGAACTACGAGCAGTACTTC
CDR3aa: CASSYKRENYEQYF

d_gene: TRBD1
abundance: NA
j_gene: TRBJ2-2
v_gene: TRBV11-2
CDR3nt: TGTGCCAGCAGCTTAGATCTGTGGACAGGGGACACCGGGGAGCTGTTTTTT
CDR3aa: CASSLDLWTGDTGELFF

d_gene: NA
abundance: NA
j_gene: TRBJ2-1
v_gene: TRBV18
CDR3nt: TGTGCCAGCTCACTTCTAGTTGATGAGCAGTTCTTC
CDR3aa: CASSLLVDEQFF

d_gene: TRBD1
abundance: NA
j_gene: TRBJ1-1
v_gene: TRBV2
CDR3nt: TGTGCCAGCAGTGGGACAGGGGCTTGGAGCACTGAAGCTTTCTTT
CDR3aa: CASSGTGAWSTEAFF

d_gene: NA
abundance: many
j_gene: TRBJ1-5
v_gene: TRBV10-3
CDR3nt: TGTGCCACCGGAGTGGGGGAGGCGCGCAATCAGCCCCAGCATTTT
CDR3aa: CATGVGEARNQPQHF

d_gene: NA
abundance: NA
j_gene: TRBJ2-7
v_gene: TRBV4-1
CDR3nt: TGCGCCAGCAGCCAAGCTGAGAGCTCCTACGAGCAGTACTTC
CDR3aa: CASSQAESSYEQYF

d_gene: NA
abundance: NA
j_gene: TRBJ1-1
v_gene: TRBV9
CDR3nt: TGTGCCAGCAGCGAGACAGGAGCGAACACTGAAGCTTTCTTT
CDR3aa: CASSETGANTEAFF

d_gene: TRBD1
abundance: NA
j_gene: TRBJ1-6
v_gene: TRBV5-1
CDR3nt: TGCGCCAGCAGCGTGACAGGGTATAATTCACCCCTCCACTTT
CDR3aa: CASSVTGYNSPLHF

d_gene: NA
abundance: NA
j_gene: TRBJ1-5
v_gene: TRBV6-2/TRBV6-3
CDR3nt: TGTGCCAGCAGTCCCCTCGCCCTTCAGGCCCAGCATTTT
CDR3aa: CASSPLALQAQHF

d_gene: NA
abundance: NA
j_gene: TRBJ1-1
v_gene: TRBV5-1
CDR3nt: TGCGCCAGCAGCCCAGACCCACAGGGATCGAACACTGAAGCTTTCTTT
CDR3aa: CASSPDPQGSNTEAFF

d_gene: NA
abundance: once
j_gene: TRBJ1-1
v_gene: TRBV20-1
CDR3nt: TGCAGTGCTTACCCAGGGGTGGAAGCTTTCTTT
CDR3aa: CSAYPGVEAFF

d_gene: NA
abundance: NA
j_gene: TRBJ1-1
v_gene: TRBV6-5
CDR3nt: TGTGCCAGCAGTTCGACACTTCAAGCTTTCTTT
CDR3aa: CASSSTLQAFF

d_gene: NA
abundance: once
j_gene: TRBJ1-3
v_gene: TRBV29-1
CDR3nt: TGCAGCGTTGTTGGGGGCTTTGCGGGAAACACCATATATTTT
CDR3aa: CSVVGGFAGNTIYF

d_gene: NA
abundance: NA
j_gene: TRBJ2-1
v_gene: TRBV2
CDR3nt: TGTGCCAGCAGTTTGTTCCAACGGGTCGAGCAGTTCTTC
CDR3aa: CASSLFQRVEQFF

d_gene: TRBD2
abundance: few
j_gene: TRBJ2-1
v_gene: TRBV5-4
CDR3nt: TGTGCCAGCAGCCGGGGGGGACTAGCGGTATACAATGAGCAGTTCTTC
CDR3aa: CASSRGGLAVYNEQFF

d_gene: NA
abundance: NA
j_gene: TRBJ2-2
v_gene: TRBV6-5
CDR3nt: TGTGCCAGCAGCCTCACAGCATCGAACACCGGGGAGCTGTTTTTT
CDR3aa: CASSLTASNTGELFF

d_gene: NA
abundance: NA
j_gene: TRBJ1-1
v_gene: TRBV4-2
CDR3nt: TGTGCCAGCAGCCAAGATGTGCGGCGCGACACTGAAGCTTTCTTT
CDR3aa: CASSQDVRRDTEAFF

d_gene: TRBD1
abundance: NA
j_gene: TRBJ1-2
v_gene: TRBV3-1/TRBV3-2
CDR3nt: TGTGCCAGCAGCCGAGGACCGGGACAGGGACCACTTAACTATGGCTACACCTTC
CDR3aa: CASSRGPGQGPLNYGYTF

d_gene: NA
abundance: NA
j_gene: TRBJ2-1
v_gene: TRBV7-3
CDR3nt: TGTGCCAGCAGCTTAAGCCCAGGGGCAGGGGAGCAGTTCTTC
CDR3aa: CASSLSPGAGEQFF

d_gene: TRBD2
abundance: NA
j_gene: TRBJ2-7
v_gene: TRBV28
CDR3nt: TGTGCCAGCAGTTTATCCCGACTAGCGGGGGGGACCTACGAGCAGTACTTC
CDR3aa: CASSLSRLAGGTYEQYF

d_gene: NA
abundance: NA
j_gene: TRBJ1-2
v_gene: TRBV7-2
CDR3nt: TGTGCCAGCACCCCCCGGACGGGGGCTAACTATGGCTACACCTTC
CDR3aa: CASTPRTGANYGYTF

d_gene: NA
abundance: NA
j_gene: TRBJ2-7
v_gene: TRBV5-1
CDR3nt: TGCGCCAGCAGCCCCCAATTTACAGGATCCGAGCAGTACTTC
CDR3aa: CASSPQFTGSEQYF

d_gene: TRBD1
abundance: NA
j_gene: TRBJ1-2
v_gene: TRBV7-9
CDR3nt: TGTGCCAGCAGCTTAACAGGGGGCGCGGGCTATGGCTACACCTTC
CDR3aa: CASSLTGGAGYGYTF

d_gene: NA
abundance: NA
j_gene: TRBJ1-1
v_gene: TRBV2
CDR3nt: TGTGCCAGGGGGTCCGGAGGGACTGAAGCTTTCTTT
CDR3aa: CARGSGGTEAFF

d_gene: TRBD2
abundance: NA
j_gene: TRBJ2-2
v_gene: TRBV6-1
CDR3nt: TGTGCCAGCAGTGAAGCCGGGCGGGGGGCTATCTCGAACACCGGGGAGCTGTTTTTT
CDR3aa: CASSEAGRGAISNTGELFF

d_gene: TRBD1
abundance: NA
j_gene: TRBJ2-7
v_gene: TRBV11-3
CDR3nt: TGTGCCAGCAGCCGCGGGCAGGGGGCCTCCTACGAGCAGTACTTC
CDR3aa: CASSRGQGASYEQYF

d_gene: NA
abundance: NA
j_gene: TRBJ1-1
v_gene: TRBV5-4
CDR3nt: TGTGCCACGGGGCGGGGGGCAGACACTGAAGCTTTCTTT
CDR3aa: CATGRGADTEAFF

d_gene: NA
abundance: NA
j_gene: TRBJ2-1
v_gene: TRBV11-2
CDR3nt: TGTGCCAGCAGCTCTACCGGGACATGGGAGCAGTTCTTC
CDR3aa: CASSSTGTWEQFF